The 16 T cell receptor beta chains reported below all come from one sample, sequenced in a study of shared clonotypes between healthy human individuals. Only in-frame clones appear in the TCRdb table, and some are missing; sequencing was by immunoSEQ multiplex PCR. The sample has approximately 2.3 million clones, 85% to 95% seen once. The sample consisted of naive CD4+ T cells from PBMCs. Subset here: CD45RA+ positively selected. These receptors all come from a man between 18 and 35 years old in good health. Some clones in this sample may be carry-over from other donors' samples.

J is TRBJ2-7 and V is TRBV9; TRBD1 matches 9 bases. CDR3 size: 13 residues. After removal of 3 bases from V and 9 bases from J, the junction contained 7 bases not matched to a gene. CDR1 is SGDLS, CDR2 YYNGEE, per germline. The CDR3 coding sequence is TGTGCCAGCAGCGCGGGACAGGGTACTGGGCAGTACTTC. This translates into CASSAGQGTGQYF.

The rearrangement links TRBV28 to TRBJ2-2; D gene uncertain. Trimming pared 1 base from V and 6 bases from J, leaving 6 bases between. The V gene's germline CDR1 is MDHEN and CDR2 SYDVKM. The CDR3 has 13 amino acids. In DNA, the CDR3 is TGTGCCAGCAGTTTATTTAATCCCGGGGAGCTGTTTTTT. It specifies CASSLFNPGELFF.

The CDR3 bases are TGTGCCAGCAGTCCGGGGGGGCAGGATGGCTACACCTTC. The encoded protein is CASSPGGQDGYTF. The chain combines TRBV28 with TRBJ1-2; perhaps TRBD1 as D (6 bases). This CDR3 has 13 amino acids. The germline gives CDR1 MDHEN, CDR2 SYDVKM. V lost 5 bases to trimming and J lost 6 bases, with 13 bases between them.

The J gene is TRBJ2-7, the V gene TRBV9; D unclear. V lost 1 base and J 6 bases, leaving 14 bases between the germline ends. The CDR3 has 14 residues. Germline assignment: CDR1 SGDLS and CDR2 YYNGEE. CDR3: CASSVFPPPSEQYF. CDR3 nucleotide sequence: TGTGCCAGCAGCGTATTCCCACCACCCAGCGAGCAGTACTTC.

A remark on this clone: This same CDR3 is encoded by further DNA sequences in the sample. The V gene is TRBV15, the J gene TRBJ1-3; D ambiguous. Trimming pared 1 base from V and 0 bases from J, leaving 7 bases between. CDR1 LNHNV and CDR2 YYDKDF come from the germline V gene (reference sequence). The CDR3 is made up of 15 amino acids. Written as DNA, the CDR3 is TGTGCCACCAGCAGAGGTCGGGGCTCTGGAAACACCATATATTTT. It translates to CATSRGRGSGNTIYF.

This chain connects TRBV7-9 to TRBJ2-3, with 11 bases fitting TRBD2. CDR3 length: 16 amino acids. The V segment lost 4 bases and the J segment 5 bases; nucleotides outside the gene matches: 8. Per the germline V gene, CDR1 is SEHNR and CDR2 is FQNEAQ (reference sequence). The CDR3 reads CASSSVFGLAGDTQYF. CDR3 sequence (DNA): TGTGCCAGCAGCTCCGTATTCGGACTAGCGGGAGATACGCAGTATTTT.

CDR3 coding DNA: TGTGCCAGCAGCCCCCCTAGCGGGAGAAACTCCTACAATGAGCAGTTCTTC. The encoded protein is CASSPPSGRNSYNEQFF. The chain has TRBV7-2 and TRBJ2-1; TRBD2 agrees at 10 bases. This CDR3 region has 17 residues. The J segment lost 0 bases and the V segment lost 5 bases, leaving 7 bases of the junction unmatched. Germline CDR1 and CDR2: SGHTA and FQGNSA.

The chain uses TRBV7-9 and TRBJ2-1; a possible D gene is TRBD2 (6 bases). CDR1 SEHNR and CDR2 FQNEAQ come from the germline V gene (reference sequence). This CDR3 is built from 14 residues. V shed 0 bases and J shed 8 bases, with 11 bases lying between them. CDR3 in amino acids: CASSLAGDWDEQFF. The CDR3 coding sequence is TGTGCCAGCAGCTTAGCCGGGGACTGGGATGAGCAGTTCTTC.

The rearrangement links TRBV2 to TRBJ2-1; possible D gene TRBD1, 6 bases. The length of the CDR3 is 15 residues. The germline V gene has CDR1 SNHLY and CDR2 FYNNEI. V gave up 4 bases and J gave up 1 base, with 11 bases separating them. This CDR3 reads CASSAWGQSYNEQFF. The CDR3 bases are TGTGCCAGCAGTGCTTGGGGGCAATCCTACAATGAGCAGTTCTTC.

CDR3 protein: CASSPTTPTDTQYF. The CDR3 region has the DNA TGCGCCAGCAGCCCAACCACACCCACAGATACGCAGTATTTT. The chain uses TRBV5-1 and TRBJ2-3; D call uncertain. The V and J ends lost 4 bases and 2 bases respectively, with 11 bases between them. The CDR3 length is 14 residues. Per germline, CDR1 SGHRS and CDR2 YFSETQ.

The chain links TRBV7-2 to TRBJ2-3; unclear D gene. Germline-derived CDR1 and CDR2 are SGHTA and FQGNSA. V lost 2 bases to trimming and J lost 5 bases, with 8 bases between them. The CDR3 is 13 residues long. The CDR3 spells CASSLSAEDTQYF. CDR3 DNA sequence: TGTGCCAGCAGCTTATCTGCGGAAGATACGCAGTATTTT.

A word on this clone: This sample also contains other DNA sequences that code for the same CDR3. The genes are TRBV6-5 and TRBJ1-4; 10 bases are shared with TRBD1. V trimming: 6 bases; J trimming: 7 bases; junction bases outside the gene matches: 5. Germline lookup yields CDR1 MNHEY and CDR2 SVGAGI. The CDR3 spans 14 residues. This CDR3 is CASSRQGAGEKLFF. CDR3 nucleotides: TGTGCCAGCAGCCGACAGGGGGCTGGTGAAAAACTGTTTTTT.

This chain's CDR3 is CASSEAASRGGEAFF. CDR3 coding DNA: TGTGCCAGCAGTGAAGCAGCGTCCCGAGGGGGTGAAGCTTTCTTT. The chain carries TRBV2 and TRBJ1-1, with D perhaps matching TRBD1 (6 bases). The CDR3 is 15 residues long. V was clipped by 0 bases and J by 7 bases, with 15 bases between them. Germline-derived CDR1 and CDR2 are SNHLY and FYNNEI.

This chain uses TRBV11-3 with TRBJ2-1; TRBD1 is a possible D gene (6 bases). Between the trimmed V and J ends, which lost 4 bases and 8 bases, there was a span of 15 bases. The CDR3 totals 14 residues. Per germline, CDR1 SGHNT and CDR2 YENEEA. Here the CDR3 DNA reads TGTGCCAGCAGCTCCCGGACTGAGGGGGATGAGCAGTTCTTC. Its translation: CASSSRTEGDEQFF.

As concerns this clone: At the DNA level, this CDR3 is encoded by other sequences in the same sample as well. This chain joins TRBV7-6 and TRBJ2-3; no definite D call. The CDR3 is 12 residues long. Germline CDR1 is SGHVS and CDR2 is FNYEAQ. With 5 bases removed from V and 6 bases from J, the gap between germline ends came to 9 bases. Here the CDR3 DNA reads TGTGCCAGCAGCCTAAGGTCGGATACGCAGTATTTT. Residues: CASSLRSDTQYF.

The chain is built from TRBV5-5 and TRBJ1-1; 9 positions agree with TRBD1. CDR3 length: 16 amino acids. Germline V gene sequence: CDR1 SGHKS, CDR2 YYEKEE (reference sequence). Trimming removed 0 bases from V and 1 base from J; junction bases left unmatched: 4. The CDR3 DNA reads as TGTGCCAGCAGCTTGGAGGGGACAGGGAGGAACACTGAAGCTTTCTTT. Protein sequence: CASSLEGTGRNTEAFF.